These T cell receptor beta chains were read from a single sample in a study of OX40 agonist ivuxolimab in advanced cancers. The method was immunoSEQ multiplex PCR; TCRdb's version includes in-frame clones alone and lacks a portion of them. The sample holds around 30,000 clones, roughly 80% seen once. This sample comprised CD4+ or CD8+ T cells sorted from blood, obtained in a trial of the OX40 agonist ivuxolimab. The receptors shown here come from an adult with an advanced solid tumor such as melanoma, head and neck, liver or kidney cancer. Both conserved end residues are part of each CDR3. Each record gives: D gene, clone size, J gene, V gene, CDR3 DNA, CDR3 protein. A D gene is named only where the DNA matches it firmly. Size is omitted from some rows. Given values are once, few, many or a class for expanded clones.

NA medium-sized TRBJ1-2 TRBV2 TGTGCCAGCAGTGAATACAGGGGCTACACCTTC CASSEYRGYTF
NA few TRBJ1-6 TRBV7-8 TGTGCCAGCAGCTCTCCTTGGCGCAAATCCCTAAATTCACCCCTCCACTTT CASSSPWRKSLNSPLHF
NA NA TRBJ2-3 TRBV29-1 TGCAGCGTTGGAACTTCGGGGGCAGATACGCAGTATTTT CSVGTSGADTQYF
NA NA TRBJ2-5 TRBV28 TGTGCCAGCAGTTTTTTCAGTCAAGAGACCCAGTACTTC CASSFFSQETQYF
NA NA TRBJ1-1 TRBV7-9 TGTGCCAGCAGCCTCCGCCCGGACAGGAACACTGAAGCTTTCTTT CASSLRPDRNTEAFF
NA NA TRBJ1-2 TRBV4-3 TGCGCCAGCAGCCAACAGGGCGCCTTCTATGGCTACACCTTC CASSQQGAFYGYTF
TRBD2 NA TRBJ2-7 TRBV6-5 TGTGCCAGCAGTTACCCTACTAGCGGGAGGGCCGCTGAGCAGTACTTC CASSYPTSGRAAEQYF
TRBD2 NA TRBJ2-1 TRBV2 TGTGCCAGCAGTGAATTGCTGAGCGGGAAGGGAAGGTTAGGCTACAATGAGCAGTTCTTC CASSELLSGKGRLGYNEQFF
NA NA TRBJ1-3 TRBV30 TGTGCCTGGAATCGAGTTACTTCTGGAAACACCATATATTTT CAWNRVTSGNTIYF
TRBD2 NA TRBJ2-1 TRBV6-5 TGCGCCAGCAGTTACTTCTGGCGGGGGGGATACAATGAGCAGTTCTTC CASSYFWRGGYNEQFF
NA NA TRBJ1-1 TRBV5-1 TGCGCCAGCAGCTTGGCAGGGGACACTGAAGCTTTCTTT CASSLAGDTEAFF
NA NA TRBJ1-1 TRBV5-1 TGCGCCAGCAGCTTGGTGGTGAACACTGAAGCTTTCTTT CASSLVVNTEAFF
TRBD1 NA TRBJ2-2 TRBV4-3 TGCGCCAGCAGCCCTTTCGGACAGGACGACACCGGGGAGCTGTTTTTT CASSPFGQDDTGELFF
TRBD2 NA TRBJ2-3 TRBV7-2 TGTGCCAGCAGCTTAGACCGGACTAGCGGGGGGGCGGTAGATACGCAGTATTTT CASSLDRTSGGAVDTQYF
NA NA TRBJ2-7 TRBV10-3 TGTGCCATCAGTGAGAGGACAGCTAGCTCCTACGAGCAGTACTTC CAISERTASSYEQYF
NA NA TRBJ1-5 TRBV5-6 TGTGCCAGCAGCCGGCCCGAGGGGGAGGAATATAGCAATCAGCCCCAGCATTTT CASSRPEGEEYSNQPQHF
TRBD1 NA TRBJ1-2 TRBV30 TGTGCCTGGAGTTTGACAGGGAACTATGGCTACACCTTC CAWSLTGNYGYTF
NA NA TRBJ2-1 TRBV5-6 TGTGCCAGCAGCTTGGCCGCCCACCGCGGAGGTCCCTACAATGAGCAGTTCTTC CASSLAAHRGGPYNEQFF
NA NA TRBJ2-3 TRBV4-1 TGCGCCAGCAGCCGGGATACCGCCACAGATACGCAGTATTTT CASSRDTATDTQYF
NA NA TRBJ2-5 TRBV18 TGTGCCAGCTCACCTGGATTTGTGCACCGTCAAGAGACCCAGTACTTC CASSPGFVHRQETQYF
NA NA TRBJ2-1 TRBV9 TGTGCCAGCAGCGTAGATCCGCAGGGGTTGGATGAGCAGTTCTTC CASSVDPQGLDEQFF
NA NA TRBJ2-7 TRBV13 TGTGCCAGCAGCCCACGGGTCAGGGAGGTCAACGAGCAGTACTTC CASSPRVREVNEQYF
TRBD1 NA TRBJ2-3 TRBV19 TGTGCCAGTACGGACCCGGGACAGGACACAGATACGCAGTATTTT CASTDPGQDTDTQYF
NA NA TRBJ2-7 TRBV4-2 TGTGCCAGCAGCCAAGATTTGGGCGGCTACGAGCAGTACTTC CASSQDLGGYEQYF
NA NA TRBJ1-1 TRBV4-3 TGCGCCAGCAGCCGGGACGGTAACACTGAAGCTTTCTTT CASSRDGNTEAFF
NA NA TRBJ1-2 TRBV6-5 TGTGCCAGCAGTTACCGGCCTAACTATGGCTACACCTTC CASSYRPNYGYTF
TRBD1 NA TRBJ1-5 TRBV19 TGTGCCAGTAGTAGGACAGGGCTTCATAGCAATCAGCCCCAGCATTTT CASSRTGLHSNQPQHF
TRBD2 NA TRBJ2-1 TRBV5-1 TGCGCCAGCAGCTTGCAGGGACTAGCCTACAATGAGCAGTTCTTC CASSLQGLAYNEQFF
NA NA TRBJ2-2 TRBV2 TGTGCCAGCAGTGAGCAGGGACCGAACACCGGGGAGCTGTTTTTT CASSEQGPNTGELFF
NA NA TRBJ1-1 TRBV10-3 TGTGCCATCAGTGATGCCGATCGGAGAAGGGGCACTGAAGCTTTCTTT CAISDADRRRGTEAFF
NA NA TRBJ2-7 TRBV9 TGTGCCAGCAGCGCTACCCTCTACGCAGGAGCAGACTACGAGCAGTACTTC CASSATLYAGADYEQYF
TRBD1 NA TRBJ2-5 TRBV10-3 TGTGCCATCGGGAAGGACAGGACTCAAGAGACCCAGTACTTC CAIGKDRTQETQYF
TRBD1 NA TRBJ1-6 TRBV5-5 TGTGCCAGCAGCTCGACAGGGCTAAATTCACCCCTCCACTTT CASSSTGLNSPLHF
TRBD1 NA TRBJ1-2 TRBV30 TGTGCCTGGAGTGACAGGGGTGGCTACACCTTC CAWSDRGGYTF
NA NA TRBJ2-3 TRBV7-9 TGTGCCAGCAGCTTGGTTGAGGGGATGTGGAGCACAGATACGCAGTATTTT CASSLVEGMWSTDTQYF
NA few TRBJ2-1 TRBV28 TGTGCCAGCAGTCCAGCAGGGGCGACCTACAATGAGCAGTTCTTC CASSPAGATYNEQFF
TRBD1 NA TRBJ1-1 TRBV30 TGTGCCTGGAGCGTACAGGGGAGGACCGAAGCTTTCTTT CAWSVQGRTEAFF
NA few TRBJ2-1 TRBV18 TGTGCCAGCTCAGGACTCTCAGGGGATGAGCAGTTCTTC CASSGLSGDEQFF
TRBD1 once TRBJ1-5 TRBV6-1 TGTGCCTCCCGGGACAGCCGTAATCAGCCCCAGCATTTT CASRDSRNQPQHF
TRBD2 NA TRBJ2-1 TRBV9 TGTGCCAGCAGCGTGACTAGCGGGAGGGCCTTTGAGCAGTTCTTC CASSVTSGRAFEQFF
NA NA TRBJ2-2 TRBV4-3 TGCGCCAGCAGCCAAGAACCCAGGGGAAGGGCCGGGGAGCTGTTTTTT CASSQEPRGRAGELFF
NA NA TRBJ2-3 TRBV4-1 TGCGCCAGCAGCCAAGATCGCGCAGGGGCGGCAGATACGCAGTATTTT CASSQDRAGAADTQYF
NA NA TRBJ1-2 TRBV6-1 TGTGCCAGCAGTGAAGCGCGGGGAGGGTTAAGCTATGGCTACACCTTC CASSEARGGLSYGYTF
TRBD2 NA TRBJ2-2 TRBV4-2 TGTGCCAGCAGCCGAGTAGCGGGAGGGGGCACCGGGGAGCTGTTTTTT CASSRVAGGGTGELFF
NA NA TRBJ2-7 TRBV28 TGTGCCAGCCACACGGTCGGGGGGCCTAGCGAGCAGTACTTC CASHTVGGPSEQYF
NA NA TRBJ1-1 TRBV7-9 TGTGCCAGCAGCTTGGACCTGAACACTGAAGCTTTCTTT CASSLDLNTEAFF
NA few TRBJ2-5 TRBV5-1 TGCGCCAGCACCCAGCACCGAAACGGACTAGAGACCCAGTACTTC CASTQHRNGLETQYF
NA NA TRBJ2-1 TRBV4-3 TGCGCCAGCAGCCAAGAGAGGGGAGTTCATGAGCAGTTCTTC CASSQERGVHEQFF
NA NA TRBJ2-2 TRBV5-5 TGTGCCAGCAGCTTGGGGTCGGAAACGAACACCGGGGAGCTGTTTTTT CASSLGSETNTGELFF
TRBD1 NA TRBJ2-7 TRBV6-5 TGTGCCAGCAGCCGGGACAGGGGGGGCGAGCAGTACTTC CASSRDRGGEQYF
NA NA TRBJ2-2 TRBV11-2 TGTGCCAGCAGCCGACCGACTGGACGCACCGGGGAGCTGTTTTTT CASSRPTGRTGELFF
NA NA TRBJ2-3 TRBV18 TGTGCCAGCTCACTAAGGGGGGGCCGGACAGATACGCAGTATTTT CASSLRGGRTDTQYF
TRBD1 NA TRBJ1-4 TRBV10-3 TGTGCCATCAGTGCCGAGACAGGGAGTCGTGAAAAACTGTTTTTT CAISAETGSREKLFF
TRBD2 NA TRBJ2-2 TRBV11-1 TGTGCCAGCAGCTCTAGCGGGGGGGCGCCCACCGGGGAGCTGTTTTTT CASSSSGGAPTGELFF
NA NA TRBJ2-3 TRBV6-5 TGTGCCAGCATCGGGGTAGATACGCAGTATTTT CASIGVDTQYF
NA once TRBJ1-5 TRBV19 TGTGCCAGTAGTGGGACAAGGGGGAGTGGGTTTAGGAATCAGCCCCAGCATTTT CASSGTRGSGFRNQPQHF
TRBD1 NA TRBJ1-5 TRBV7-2 TGTGCCAGCAGTCATACAGGGGGCAATCAGCCCCAGCATTTT CASSHTGGNQPQHF
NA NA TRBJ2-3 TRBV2 TGTGCCAGCAGTGAAGGGATAGACCCAGATACGCAGTATTTT CASSEGIDPDTQYF
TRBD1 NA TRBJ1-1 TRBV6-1 TGTGCCAGCAGTTCCCAGGGGGGGAACACTGAAGCTTTCTTT CASSSQGGNTEAFF